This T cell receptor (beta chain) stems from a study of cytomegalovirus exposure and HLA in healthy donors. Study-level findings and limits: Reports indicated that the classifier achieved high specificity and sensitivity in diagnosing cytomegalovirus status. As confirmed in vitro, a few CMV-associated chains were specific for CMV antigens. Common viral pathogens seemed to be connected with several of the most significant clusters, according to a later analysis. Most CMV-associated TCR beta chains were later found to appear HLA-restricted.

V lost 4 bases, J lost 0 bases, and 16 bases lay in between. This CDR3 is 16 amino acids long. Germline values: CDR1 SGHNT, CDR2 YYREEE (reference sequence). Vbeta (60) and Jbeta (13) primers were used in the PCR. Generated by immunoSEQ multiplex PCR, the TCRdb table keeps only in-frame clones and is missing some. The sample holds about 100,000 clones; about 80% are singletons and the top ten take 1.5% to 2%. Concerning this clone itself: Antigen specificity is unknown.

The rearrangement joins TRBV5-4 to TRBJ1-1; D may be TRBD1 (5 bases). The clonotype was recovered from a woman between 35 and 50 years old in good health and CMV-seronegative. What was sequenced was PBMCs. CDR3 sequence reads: CASSLGAGRMNTEAFF. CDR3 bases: TGTGCCAGCAGCCTTGGAGCGGGGCGTATGAACACTGAAGCTTTCTTT.